Shown below are 10 T cell receptor beta chains from a single sample sequenced in a study of regulatory T cells in long-lasting Graves disease. Time point specified: newly diagnosed GD, antithyroid drugs for less than 3 months. PBMC-derived RNA was used for the TCR library. To make TCR beta libraries, researchers used iRepertoire HTBI primers and Arm-PCR of CDR3 regions. TCRdb itself ran the multiplex PCR reads through MiXCR, one entry per CDR3 protein. The table lists fewer than 550,000 distinct CDR3 sequences, about 15% of them singletons. The same data also contributed to another study, on T cells in Graves' hyperthyroidism and ophthalmopathy.

This sample comprised peripheral blood mononuclear cells (PBMCs), obtained at new diagnosis, from a patient treated with antithyroid drugs. The receptors come from a woman aged 18 to 35 with Graves disease.

This clonotype was seen ten or more times. This CDR3 is CASRSNQGRETQYF. The CDR3 DNA sequence: TGTGCCAGCAGGAGCAACCAGGGGAGGGAGACCCAGTACTTC. The gene calls are TRBV2 and TRBJ2-5, with D perhaps assigned TRBD1 or TRBD2 (6 bases each). The CDR3 is made up of 14 amino acids. V dropped 6 bases and J dropped 5 bases, with 16 bases sitting between them. Germline CDR1 and CDR2: SNHLY and FYNNEI. The full variable domain, completed using reference TRBV2 and TRBJ2-5, is EPEVTQTPSHQVTQMGQEVILRCVPISNHLYFYWYRQILGQKVEFLVSFYNNEISEKSEIFDDQFSVERPDGSNFTLKIRSTKLEDSAMYFCASRSNQGRETQYFGPGTRLLVL.

At least ten counts were recorded for this clonotype. The rearrangement uses TRBV9 and TRBJ2-7; tentative D call: TRBD1 (5 bases). With 0 bases removed from V and 0 bases from J, the gap between germline ends came to 10 bases. Germline-derived CDR1 and CDR2 are SGDLS and YYNGEE. This CDR3 region has 15 residues. The CDR3 sequence: CASSVDQGSSYEQYF. CDR3 coding DNA: TGTGCCAGCAGCGTAGATCAGGGATCCTCCTACGAGCAGTACTTC. Complete variable domain (other parts from reference TRBV9 and TRBJ2-7): DSGVTQTPKHLITATGQRVTLRCSPRSGDLSVYWYQQSLDQGLQFLIQYYNGEERAKGNILERFSAQQFPDLHSELNLSSLELGDSALYFCASSVDQGSSYEQYFGPGTRLTVT.

This clonotype was detected a few times. The chain carries TRBV6-1 and TRBJ1-5; 8 bases agree with TRBD1. The germline V gene encodes CDR1 MNHNS and CDR2 SASEGT. Trimming took 10 bases from V and 0 from J; bases not matched to a gene: 11. The CDR3 spans 16 residues. In nucleotides, the CDR3 is TGTGCCACGATGACATACAGGGGGAATAGCAATCAGCCCCAGCATTTT. The encoded protein is CATMTYRGNSNQPQHF.

This clonotype was recorded a few times. The V gene is TRBV6-7, the J gene TRBJ2-3; weak D call: TRBD1 (6 bases). TRBV6-7 is recorded as an ORF, its role being uncertain. The CDR3 contains 16 residues. Trimming shortened V by 2 bases and J by 0 bases, and 12 bases separated the two germline ends. As DNA, the CDR3 is TGTGCCAGCAGTTACGGGGGACAACTTAGCACAGATACGCAGTATTTT. Translation: CASSYGGQLSTDTQYF.

This chain uses TRBV6-1 with TRBJ2-5; D not resolved. CDR3 size: 13 residues. V was clipped by 6 bases and J by 4 bases, with 12 bases between them. Per the germline V gene, CDR1 is MNHNS and CDR2 is SASEGT. CDR3 DNA sequence: TGTGCCAGCAGCCAGACCCTGGGAGAGACCCAGTACTTC. Protein: CASSQTLGETQYF.

This chain uses TRBV20-1 with TRBJ1-5, with D possibly TRBD1 on 6 matching bases. Germline V gene lookup returns CDR1 DFQATT and CDR2 SNEGSKA (reference sequence). This CDR3 has 17 amino acids. The CDR3 protein is CTAKRGQWVSGNQPQHF. DNA of the CDR3: TGCACCGCTAAGCGGGGGCAGTGGGTATCCGGCAATCAGCCCCAGCATTTT.

This clonotype was detected only a few times. CDR3 DNA: TGCGCCAGGGGGGAAGCTTTCTTT. Translated: CARGEAFF. The chain links TRBV5-1 to TRBJ1-1; D gene ambiguous. The CDR3 covers 8 residues. The V gene lost 8 bases and the J gene lost 8 bases, with 4 bases spanning the gap. Germline V lookup: CDR1 SGHRS, CDR2 YFSETQ.

This clonotype was counted at least ten times. The chain combines TRBV20-1 with TRBJ2-7; 9 nucleotides agree with TRBD2. The CDR3 contains 14 residues. The V gene end was trimmed by 3 bases and the J gene end by 5 bases; junction bases not matched to a gene: 8. Germline CDR1 and CDR2: DFQATT and SNEGSKA (reference sequence). The CDR3 nucleotides read TGCAGTGCTAGGGTAGCGGGAGTTGAGAACGAGCAGTACTTC. Translating gives CSARVAGVENEQYF.

The chain uses TRBV5-4 and TRBJ2-1, with D hard to call. V was trimmed by 1 base and J by 0 bases, leaving 8 bases between them. Germline V gene sequence: CDR1 SGHNT, CDR2 YYREEE (reference sequence). The CDR3 covers 15 residues. This CDR3 is CASSLSASSYNEQFF. For the CDR3, the DNA is TGTGCCAGCAGCTTGAGTGCGAGCTCCTACAATGAGCAGTTCTTC.

This chain joins TRBV5-5 and TRBJ2-5; 11 bases are a match to TRBD2. The CDR3 totals 15 residues. Losses at the gene ends were 1 base for V and 4 bases for J; bases not matched to a gene: 3. The germline V gene has CDR1 SGHKS and CDR2 YYEKEE (reference sequence). CDR3 loop: CASSLLSGRVETQYF. The CDR3 nucleotides read TGTGCCAGCAGCTTGCTTAGCGGGAGGGTAGAGACCCAGTACTTC.